The clone carrying this T cell receptor (beta chain) is a singleton in its sample. Its target is not known. TCRdb keeps only in-frame clones here, not all; method: immunoSEQ multiplex PCR. Of 30,000 to 40,000 clones in the sample, more than 75% were seen once. The record originates from a study of STAT5B mutations in CD4+ large granular lymphocyte leukemia. The study's findings and limits: TRBV06-family usage was enriched in top patient clones (8/27) versus controls (2/35). About 24% of private leukemic clonotypes occurred rarely in other patients' non-leukemic repertoires. Patient CD4-sorted repertoires stayed more clonal than healthy ones after leukemic-clone removal.

Healthy controls were blood donor buffy coats. V lost 0 bases, J lost 4 bases, and 12 bases lay in between. Germline CDR1 is SSHAT and CDR2 is FNYEAQ (reference sequence). The length of the CDR3 is 16 residues. The TCR sequence derives from a human donor in good health. The chain links TRBV7-7 to TRBJ2-2, with D perhaps matching TRBD1 (5 bases). Source material: CD4+ T cells from blood buffy coats. Here the CDR3 DNA reads TGTGCCAGCAGCTTAGCGCTAGACAGAAGCACCGGGGAGCTGTTTTTT. Its translation: CASSLALDRSTGELFF. Variable domain in full (rest from reference TRBV7-7 and TRBJ2-2): GAGVSQSPRYKVTKRGQDVTLRCDPISSHATLYWYQQALGQGPEFLTYFNYEAQPDKSGLPSDRFSAERPEGSISTLTIQRTEQRDSAMYRCASSLALDRSTGELFFGEGSRLTVL.